Listed below are T cell receptor beta chains from one sample, sequenced in a study of blood T cell repertoires in COVID-19. Profiling relied on immunoSEQ multiplex PCR, and the TCRdb table lists in-frame clones only, not all of them. The sample consists of under 75,000 clones, roughly 79% of them appearing once. The sequencing input was peripheral blood. These receptors were taken from a woman of 80 years or more with active or convalescent COVID-19. Both conserved end residues are trimmed from each CDR3.

v_call cdr3_aa
TRBV25-1 ASSPRGSGNSPLH
TRBV4-2 ASSQETAGGGETQY
TRBV6-5 ASSYGQGSQPQH
TRBV7-2 ASSALQGRTEAF
TRBV4-1 ASSQSGTGRDQPQH
TRBV11-3 ASSIRDEQF
TRBV9 ASSAATSSGADTQY
TRBV7-3 ASSPTQGQGAHGELF
TRBV7-2 ASSSNRGNYEQY
TRBV7-2 ASSPGTGYGYT